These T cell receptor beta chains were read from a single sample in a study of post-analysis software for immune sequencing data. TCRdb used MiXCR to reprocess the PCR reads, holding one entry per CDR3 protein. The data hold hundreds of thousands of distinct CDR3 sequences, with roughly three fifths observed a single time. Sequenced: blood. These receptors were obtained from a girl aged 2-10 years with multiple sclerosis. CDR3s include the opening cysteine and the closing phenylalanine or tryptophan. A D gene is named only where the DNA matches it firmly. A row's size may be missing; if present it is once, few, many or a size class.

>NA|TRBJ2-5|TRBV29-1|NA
TGCAGTGATCTGATGGGAGAGACCCAGTACTTC
CSDLMGETQYF
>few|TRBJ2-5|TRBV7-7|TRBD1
TGTGCTAGCAGCTTAGGGGACAGGGGAGAGACCCAGTACTTC
CASSLGDRGETQYF
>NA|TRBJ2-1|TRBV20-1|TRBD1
TGCAGTGCTACCTGGCCGGGACAGGGGGCTGTCGATGAGCAGTTCTTC
CSATWPGQGAVDEQFF
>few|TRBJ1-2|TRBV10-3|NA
TGTGCCATCAGTGAGCCAGGGTACTATGGCTACACCTTC
CAISEPGYYGYTF
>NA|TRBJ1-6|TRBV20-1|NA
TGCAGTGCTAGAGTGGGGGGCGAGAATTCACCCCTCCACTTT
CSARVGGENSPLHF
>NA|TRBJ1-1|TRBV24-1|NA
TGTGCCACCACAGGGGTCGTCGAGGGCACTGAAGCTTTCTTT
CATTGVVEGTEAFF
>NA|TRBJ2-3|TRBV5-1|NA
TGCGCCAGCAGCTTGTTCGGGGTCGCCGCGGGCACAGATACGCAGTATTTT
CASSLFGVAAGTDTQYF
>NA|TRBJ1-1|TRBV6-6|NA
TGTGCCAGCAGTTACTCCGCCCAGAACACTGAAGCTTTCTTT
CASSYSAQNTEAFF
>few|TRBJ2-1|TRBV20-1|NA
TGCAGTGCTGGAAGGGATTATGGTGAGCAGTTCTTC
CSAGRDYGEQFF
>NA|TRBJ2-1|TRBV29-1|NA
TGCAGCGTTGTTGCCGTAGATGAGCAGTTCTTC
CSVVAVDEQFF
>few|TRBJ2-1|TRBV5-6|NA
TGTGCCAACAGCTATGATGTTGAGCAGTTCTTC
CANSYDVEQFF
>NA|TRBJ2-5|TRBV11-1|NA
TGTGCCAGCAGCTTAGCAGTGGCACAAGAGACCCAGTACTTC
CASSLAVAQETQYF
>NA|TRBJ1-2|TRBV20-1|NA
TGCGGTGCTAGCAGACGACAGGAGAGCTATGGCTACACCTTC
CGASRRQESYGYTF
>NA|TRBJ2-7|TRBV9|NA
TGTGCCAGCAGCGTAGGGGGTATCCAGGACGAGCAGTACTTC
CASSVGGIQDEQYF
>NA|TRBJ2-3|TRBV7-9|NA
TGTGCCAGCAGCTTAATTCCCACTAGCAGGCCTAGCACAGATACGCAGTATTTT
CASSLIPTSRPSTDTQYF
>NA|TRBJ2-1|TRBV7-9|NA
TGTTCCAGCAGCCCGGACTGGCTATCCTACAATGAGCAGTTCTTC
CSSSPDWLSYNEQFF
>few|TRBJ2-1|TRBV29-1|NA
TGCAGCGTTAAAAGGGATGGTGAGCAGTTCTTC
CSVKRDGEQFF
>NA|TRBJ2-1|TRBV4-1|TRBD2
TGCGCCAGCAGCCAAGTGGTAATAGCGGGAGTCAGCGAGCAGTTCTTC
CASSQVVIAGVSEQFF
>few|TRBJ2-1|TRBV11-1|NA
TGTGCCAGCAGCTTACTGGGAACAGGTGGGGATGAGCAGTTCTTC
CASSLLGTGGDEQFF
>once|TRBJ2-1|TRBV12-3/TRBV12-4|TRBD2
TGTGCCAGCAGTTTGGGCCTAGCGGGAGGGGCGGATGAGCAGTTCTTC
CASSLGLAGGADEQFF
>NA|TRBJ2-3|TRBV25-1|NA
TGTGCCAGCAGTGAGGATGTTGGGGCCACAGATACGCAGTATTTT
CASSEDVGATDTQYF
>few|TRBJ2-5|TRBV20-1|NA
TGCAGTGCTCAAACGGGGCAGCCGGAGACCCAGTACTTC
CSAQTGQPETQYF
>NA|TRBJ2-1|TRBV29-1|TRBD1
TGCAGCGTGAGGGGGACAGGGGAAGGTGAGCAGTTCTTC
CSVRGTGEGEQFF
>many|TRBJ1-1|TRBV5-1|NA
TGTGCCAGCAGCTTAGGGGGGAACACTGAAGCTTTCTTT
CASSLGGNTEAFF
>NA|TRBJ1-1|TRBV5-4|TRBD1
TGTGCCAGCAGCTTTCCAGGGGGCCCCAACACTGAAGCTTTCTTT
CASSFPGGPNTEAFF
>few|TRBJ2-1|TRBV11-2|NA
TGTGCCAGCAGCCTCTCTCTAGCAGCTGAGCAGTTCTTC
CASSLSLAAEQFF
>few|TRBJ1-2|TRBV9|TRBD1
TGTGCCAGCAGCGTAGTACCGGACAGGGTAGATGGCTACACCTTC
CASSVVPDRVDGYTF
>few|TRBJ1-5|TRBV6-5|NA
TGTGCCAGCAGTGACCTGAGGGGGCCCCAGCATTTT
CASSDLRGPQHF
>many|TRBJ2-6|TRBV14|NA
TGTGCCAGCAGCCCGACTCGGACGGTCGTCCTGACTTTC
CASSPTRTVVLTF
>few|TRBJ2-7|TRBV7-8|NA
TGTGCCAGCAGCCCCGCGGCCGAGAGCTCCTACGAGCAGTACTTC
CASSPAAESSYEQYF
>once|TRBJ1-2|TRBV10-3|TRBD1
TGTGCCATCAGTGGGGGGACAGTAACCTATGGCTACACCTTC
CAISGGTVTYGYTF
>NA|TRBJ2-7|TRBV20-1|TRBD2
TGCAGTGCTACCGGCGGGGGGTACGAGCAGTACTTC
CSATGGGYEQYF
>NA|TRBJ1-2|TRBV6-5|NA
TGTGCCAGCAGTTACTCAACAGAATCAAACTATGGCTACACCTTC
CASSYSTESNYGYTF
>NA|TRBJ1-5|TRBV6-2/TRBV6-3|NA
TGTGCCAGCAGCCGCTCCGCCAGAGACAGGCGTTATAGCAATCAGCCCCAGCATTTT
CASSRSARDRRYSNQPQHF
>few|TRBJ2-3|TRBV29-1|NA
TGCAGCGTTGAAGCCCCTAGCACAGATACGCAGTATTTT
CSVEAPSTDTQYF
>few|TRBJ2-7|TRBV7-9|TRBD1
TGTGCCAGCAGGACCCAACTACCGGGACAGAACTACGAGCAGTACTTC
CASRTQLPGQNYEQYF
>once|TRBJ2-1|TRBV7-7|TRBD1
TGTGCCAGCAGCACACCGGGACAGGGGGCAAGGGAAGAGCAGTTCTTC
CASSTPGQGAREEQFF
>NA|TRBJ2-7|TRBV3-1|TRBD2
TGTGCCAGCAGCTTTCCTGGACTAGCGGGCGAGCAGTACTTC
CASSFPGLAGEQYF
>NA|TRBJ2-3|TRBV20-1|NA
TGCAGTGCTCCCCGGTCGGGAACAGATACGCAGTATTTT
CSAPRSGTDTQYF
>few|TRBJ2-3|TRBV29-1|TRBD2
TGCAGCGTTGCTCGTGCGGGGGGGCACTCTAGCACAGATACGCAGTATTTT
CSVARAGGHSSTDTQYF
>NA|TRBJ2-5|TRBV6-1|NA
TGTGCCAGCAGTGAACGCCCCCAGCTTACTGAGACCCAGTACTTC
CASSERPQLTETQYF
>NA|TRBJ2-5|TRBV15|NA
TGTGCCACCAGCAAAGGGGGGGGGAAGGGAAGAGAGACCCAGTACTTC
CATSKGGGKGRETQYF
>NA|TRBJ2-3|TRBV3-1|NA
TGTGCCAGCAGCTACCTAGCTACAGATACGCAGTATTTT
CASSYLATDTQYF
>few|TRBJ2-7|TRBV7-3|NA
TGTGCCAGCAGCCCCAACAGCCATTACGAGCAGTACTTC
CASSPNSHYEQYF
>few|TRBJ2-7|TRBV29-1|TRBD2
TGCAGCGTTGAAGATCGGGCTAGCGGTTCCTACGAGCAGTACTTC
CSVEDRASGSYEQYF
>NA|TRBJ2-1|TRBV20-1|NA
TGCAGTGCTATCCCCCAGGGAGCGGTGGAGTTCTTC
CSAIPQGAVEFF
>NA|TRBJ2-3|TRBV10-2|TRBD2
TGCGCCAGCACGACTAGCGGGGGTTTGACAGATACGCAGTATTTT
CASTTSGGLTDTQYF
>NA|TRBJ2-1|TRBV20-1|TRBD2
TGCAGTGCTAGATCACTAGCGGGTGATTACAATGAGCAGTTCTTC
CSARSLAGDYNEQFF
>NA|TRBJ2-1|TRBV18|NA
TGTGCCAGCTCACCGGGTCCGGGCCGGGAGCAGTTCTTC
CASSPGPGREQFF
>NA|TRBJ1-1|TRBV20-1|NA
TGCAGTGCTAGAGTGTTGGGAAAGAACACTGAAGCTTTCTTT
CSARVLGKNTEAFF
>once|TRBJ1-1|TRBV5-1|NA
TGCGCCAGCAGCTTGCTCAGTACCGGGGGCTTCCAGAACACTGAAGCTTTCTTT
CASSLLSTGGFQNTEAFF
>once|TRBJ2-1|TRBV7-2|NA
TGTGCCAGCTTTCTCTCGGCGGGTTACAATGAGCAGTTCTTC
CASFLSAGYNEQFF
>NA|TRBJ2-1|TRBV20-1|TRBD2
TGCAGTGCTGGATCTAGCGGTACGACCCGCAATGAGCAGTTCTTC
CSAGSSGTTRNEQFF
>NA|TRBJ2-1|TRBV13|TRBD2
TGTGCCAGCAGCCTCCGCCCCCAACTAGCGGGTGTCCCCAATGAGCAGTTCTTC
CASSLRPQLAGVPNEQFF
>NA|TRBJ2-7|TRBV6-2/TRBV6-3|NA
TGTGCCAGCAGTTACAGCGGTGGGCCCCGGGGCTACGAGCAGTACTTC
CASSYSGGPRGYEQYF
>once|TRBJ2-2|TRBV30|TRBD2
TGTGCCTGGAGGCTAGCGGGGGGTGACACCGGGGAGCTGTTTTTT
CAWRLAGGDTGELFF
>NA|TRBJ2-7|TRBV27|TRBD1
TGTGCCAGCAGCCGGCGGGACAGGTCTTACGAGCAGTACTTC
CASSRRDRSYEQYF
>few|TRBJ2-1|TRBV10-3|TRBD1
TGTGCCATCGGAGGACAGGGGAGGAGCGAGCAGTTCTTC
CAIGGQGRSEQFF
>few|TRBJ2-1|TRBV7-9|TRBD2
TGTGCCAGCAGCTTTAGCGGGACCCACAATGAGCAGTTCTTC
CASSFSGTHNEQFF